The 29 T cell receptor beta chains in this list originate from one sample, sequenced in a study of T-cell memory formation after mild COVID-19. TCRdb redid the calling of the 5' RACE reads with MiXCR, one entry per CDR3 protein. The sample shows fewer than 700,000 distinct CDR3 sequences, about 20% of them seen only once. Material: PBMCs or a T cell subset sorted from them (not recorded which). The receptors were sampled from an adult woman who had mild COVID-19 (a few samples of this study predate the infection). Cell type and time point are not known.

The chain has TRBV5-1 and TRBJ2-5; D is unclear. CDR3 length equals 13 residues. Germline loops: CDR1 SGHRS, CDR2 YFSETQ. V was trimmed by 3 bases and J by 2 bases, leaving 8 bases between them. The CDR3 region has the DNA TGCGCCAGCAGCTCTCACTCTCAAGAGACCCAGTACTTC. Residues: CASSSHSQETQYF. Supplemented by reference TRBV5-1 and TRBJ2-5, the full variable domain reads KAGVTQTPRYLIKTRGQQVTLSCSPISGHRSVSWYQQTPGQGLQFLFEYFSETQRNKGNFPGRFSGRQFSNSRSEMNVSTLELGDSALYLCASSSHSQETQYFGPGTRLLVL.

The rearrangement uses TRBV6-2 or TRBV6-3 and TRBJ2-7; TRBD1 aligns across 11 bases. CDR1 and CDR2 (germline): MNHEY, SVGEGT. V gave up 5 bases and J gave up 4 bases; unmatched junction bases: 7. The CDR3 runs 15 residues. This CDR3 is CASSRAGTGGYEQYF. Here the CDR3 DNA reads TGTGCCAGCAGTAGAGCGGGGACAGGGGGTTACGAGCAGTACTTC.

This clonotype showed up many times. The rearrangement uses TRBV10-3 and TRBJ2-1; D uncertain. Trimming took off 0 bases at V and 4 bases at J, with 4 bases between the two ends. The CDR3 consists of 13 residues. The germline V gene encodes CDR1 ENHRY and CDR2 SYGVKD. CDR3 DNA: TGTGCCATCAGTGAGTCCGGTTACAATGAGCAGTTCTTC. Its protein product is CAISESGYNEQFF.

This sequence joins TRBV5-1 and TRBJ2-3, with TRBD2 matching over 8 bases. Germline V lookup: CDR1 SGHRS, CDR2 YFSETQ. This CDR3 has 16 amino acids. V trimming: 1 base; J trimming: 2 bases; junction bases outside the gene matches: 6. CDR3 in DNA: TGCGCCAGCAGCTTGCCCATAGCGGGGAACACAGATACGCAGTATTTT. Its translation is CASSLPIAGNTDTQYF. The whole variable domain, remainder taken from reference TRBV5-1 and TRBJ2-3, is KAGVTQTPRYLIKTRGQQVTLSCSPISGHRSVSWYQQTPGQGLQFLFEYFSETQRNKGNFPGRFSGRQFSNSRSEMNVSTLELGDSALYLCASSLPIAGNTDTQYFGPGTRLTVL.

The chain recombines TRBV5-1 with TRBJ1-1; perhaps TRBD1 as D (6 bases). The CDR3 has 17 residues. Deletions cut 4 bases from V and 1 base from J, with 20 bases between. CDR1 SGHRS and CDR2 YFSETQ come from the germline V gene. CDR3 sequence reads: CASSSAPGVPTNTEAFF. The DNA for the CDR3 is TGCGCCAGCAGCAGTGCTCCAGGGGTCCCCACGAACACTGAAGCTTTCTTT.

This chain connects TRBV19 to TRBJ1-1, with D perhaps matching TRBD1 (6 bases). Per germline, CDR1 LNHDA and CDR2 SQIVND (reference sequence). Trimming pared 2 bases from V and 1 base from J, leaving 11 bases between. This CDR3 region has 15 residues. The CDR3 here is CASSITRQENTEAFF. DNA for the CDR3: TGTGCCAGTAGTATAACCCGACAGGAGAACACTGAAGCTTTCTTT.

The J gene is TRBJ2-5, the V gene TRBV5-1; possibly TRBD2 for D (5 bases). Germline CDR1 and CDR2: SGHRS and YFSETQ. Trimming took 0 bases from V and 1 from J, leaving 10 bases between them. The CDR3 is 15 amino acids. The CDR3 here is CASSLEGGPQETQYF. The CDR3 nucleotides read TGCGCCAGCAGCTTGGAAGGAGGCCCCCAAGAGACCCAGTACTTC.

The chain is built from TRBV27 and TRBJ2-7; 8 bases agree with TRBD2. The ends lost 6 bases at V and 5 bases at J; junction bases unmatched: 12. Per germline, CDR1 MNHEY and CDR2 SMNVEV (reference sequence). The CDR3 length is 15 residues. The CDR3: CASRPGAAGGHEQYF. Written as DNA, the CDR3 is TGTGCCAGCAGACCCGGCGCTGCGGGAGGTCACGAGCAGTACTTC.

This chain connects TRBV11-3 to TRBJ2-5; 7 nucleotides line up with TRBD1. The junction had 2 bases not matched to a gene; V was cut back by 6 bases and J by 1 base. Germline values: CDR1 SGHNT, CDR2 YENEEA. This CDR3 region has 13 residues. The DNA of the CDR3 is TGTGCCAGCAGAGGGGGCTTCCAAGAGACCCAGTACTTC. Protein: CASRGGFQETQYF.

The chain uses TRBV7-3 and TRBJ1-1; TRBD1 might be the D (5 bases). Trimming stripped 1 base from V and 7 bases from J, with 10 bases between. The V gene's germline CDR1 is SGHTA and CDR2 FQGTGA. The CDR3 has 13 residues. DNA for the CDR3: TGTGCCAGCAGCTTAAGCGGGGCTCTTGAAGCTTTCTTT. This encodes CASSLSGALEAFF.

This clonotype has more than one count but fewer than ten. The chain joins TRBV7-2 to TRBJ2-1, with 8 bases that match TRBD2. CDR3 length: 18 residues. In germline, CDR1 is SGHTA, CDR2 FQGNSA. The ends lost 3 bases at V and 9 bases at J; junction bases unmatched: 19. CDR3 region: CASSFVVAGGGLDSEQFF. The CDR3 nucleotides read TGTGCCAGCAGCTTCGTTGTGGCGGGAGGAGGGCTCGACAGTGAGCAGTTCTTC.

The V call is TRBV3-1, the J call TRBJ2-2, with 14 bases matching TRBD2. The length of the CDR3 is 17 residues. The V segment lost 6 bases and the J segment 0 bases; nucleotides outside the gene matches: 3. Germline CDR1 LGHDT, CDR2 YNNKEL (reference sequence). CDR3 sequence (DNA): TGTGCCAGCAGAGGACTAGCGGGGGGTCCGAACACCGGGGAGCTGTTTTTT. It specifies CASRGLAGGPNTGELFF.

The CDR3 sequence: CATSPKDRDTDTQYF. CDR3 sequence (DNA): TGTGCCACCAGCCCAAAGGACAGGGACACAGATACGCAGTATTTT. The chain recombines TRBV24-1 with TRBJ2-3; 8 nucleotides agree with TRBD1. J gave up 2 bases and V 7 bases, and 7 bases lay outside the gene matches. Germline CDR1 and CDR2: KGHDR and SFDVKD. The CDR3 has 15 residues.

V is TRBV6-5 and J is TRBJ1-1; D not resolved. From germline, CDR1 is MNHEY and CDR2 SVGAGI. The CDR3 is made up of 11 amino acids. CDR3 DNA: TGTCGAAGCGGCTCGAACACTGAAGCTTTCTTT. Its protein is CRSGSNTEAFF.

CDR3 region: CASSQEVGAPNYGYTF. DNA of the CDR3: TGCGCCAGCAGCCAAGAAGTAGGTGCGCCTAACTATGGCTACACCTTC. The V gene is TRBV4-1, the J gene TRBJ1-2; no definite D call. Germline CDR1 MGHRA, CDR2 YSYEKL. Between the trimmed V and J ends, which lost 0 bases and 0 bases, there was a span of 11 bases. CDR3 length: 16 residues.

Only a few counts were recorded for this clonotype. V and J are TRBV12-3 or TRBV12-4 and TRBJ1-2; TRBD1 agrees at 9 bases. The CDR3 loop spans 13 amino acids. V gave up 4 bases and J gave up 4 bases; unmatched junction bases: 1. The CDR3 is CASSWGQGYGYTF. CDR3 in DNA: TGTGCCAGCAGTTGGGGACAGGGCTATGGCTACACCTTC.

This clonotype showed up just a few times. The J gene is TRBJ2-3, the V gene TRBV4-1; the D gene is possibly TRBD2 (5 bases). This CDR3 is 16 amino acids long. Germline CDR1 is MGHRA and CDR2 is YSYEKL. The V and J ends lost 0 bases and 2 bases respectively, with 12 bases between them. CDR3 in amino acids: CASSQDGLPPTDTQYF. The DNA for the CDR3 is TGCGCCAGCAGCCAAGATGGACTTCCCCCCACAGATACGCAGTATTTT.

The rearrangement links TRBV9 to TRBJ2-1; TRBD2 might be the D (5 bases). In germline, CDR1 is SGDLS, CDR2 YYNGEE. The CDR3 is 15 residues long. V was clipped by 3 bases and J by 4 bases, with 14 bases between them. The CDR3 DNA reads as TGTGCCAGCAGCGCCCTAGACTACCCGTACAATGAGCAGTTCTTC. This translates into CASSALDYPYNEQFF.

The chain carries TRBV20-1 and TRBJ1-1, with 9 bases matching TRBD1. Losses at the gene ends were 0 bases for V and 12 bases for J; bases not matched to a gene: 14. Germline V gene data show CDR1 as DFQATT and CDR2 as SNEGSKA (reference sequence). The CDR3 is 15 residues long. Here the CDR3 DNA reads TGCAGTGCTAGAGATCTTAAATTGGGGACAGGGTCCCCTTTCTTT. Its translation: CSARDLKLGTGSPFF.

The V and J genes are TRBV12-3 or TRBV12-4 and TRBJ2-7, with D uncertain. The CDR3 length is 12 residues. Between the trimmed V and J ends, which lost 5 bases and 5 bases, there was a span of 10 bases. DNA for the CDR3: TGTGCCAGCAGTGAGACACTCCACGAGCAGTACTTC. The encoded protein is CASSETLHEQYF.

The chain has TRBV6-4 and TRBJ2-1, with 7 bases aligning to TRBD2. With V trimmed by 5 bases and J by 5 bases, 12 bases remained unmatched. This CDR3 is 16 amino acids long. The germline V gene encodes CDR1 MRHNA and CDR2 SNTAGT. CDR3 sequence (DNA): TGTGCCAGCAGTCCCTCAAGAGGGCTAGCGGACAATGAGCAGTTCTTC. Encoded protein: CASSPSRGLADNEQFF.

At least ten counts were recorded for this clonotype. This chain uses TRBV5-1 with TRBJ2-1; 8 nucleotides align to TRBD1. The CDR3 consists of 14 residues. The junction had 6 bases not matched to a gene; V was cut back by 4 bases and J by 6 bases. Germline CDR1 is SGHRS and CDR2 is YFSETQ. CDR3 nucleotides: TGCGCCAGCAGCCTCCCGGACAGGGTCAATGAGCAGTTCTTC. Amino acids: CASSLPDRVNEQFF. Full variable domain (rest looked up from reference TRBV5-1 and TRBJ2-1): KAGVTQTPRYLIKTRGQQVTLSCSPISGHRSVSWYQQTPGQGLQFLFEYFSETQRNKGNFPGRFSGRQFSNSRSEMNVSTLELGDSALYLCASSLPDRVNEQFFGPGTRLTVL.

The chain joins TRBV7-2 to TRBJ1-2; 8 bases are a match to TRBD1. The germline CDR1 and CDR2 sequences are SGHTA and FQGNSA. V lost 4 bases, J lost 13 bases, and 23 bases stayed unmatched. The CDR3 is 17 amino acids. The CDR3 sequence is CASSSFRDRRESVSFTF. The DNA of the CDR3 is TGTGCCAGCAGCTCATTTAGGGACAGGCGGGAGAGCGTTAGTTTCACCTTC.

The chain is built from TRBV3-1 and TRBJ2-5; 7 bases match TRBD1. Germline CDR1 reads LGHDT; CDR2 reads YNNKEL (reference sequence). The CDR3 contains 14 residues. V shed 0 bases, J shed 3 bases, and the junction held 1 base outside the gene matches. CDR3 coding DNA: TGTGCCAGCAGCCAAGAACAGGGGAAAGAGACCCAGTACTTC. This translates into CASSQEQGKETQYF.

This clonotype was counted a few times. This chain links TRBV3-1 with TRBJ2-3, with D unclear. In germline, CDR1 is LGHDT, CDR2 YNNKEL (reference sequence). The CDR3 has 13 amino acids. V lost 0 bases to trimming and J lost 7 bases, with 8 bases between them. The CDR3: CASSQDYKYTQYF. CDR3 bases: TGTGCCAGCAGCCAAGATTATAAGTATACGCAGTATTTT.

This clonotype has a count of ten or more. CDR3 sequence reads: CASSLVAGGTYEQYF. The CDR3 DNA follows: TGCGCCAGCAGCTTGGTAGCGGGAGGCACCTACGAGCAGTACTTC. The rearrangement links TRBV5-1 to TRBJ2-7; 10 bases align to TRBD2. CDR1 and CDR2 from the germline V gene are SGHRS and YFSETQ. The CDR3 consists of 15 residues. The J segment lost 2 bases and the V segment lost 0 bases, leaving 2 bases of the junction unmatched.

This clonotype was detected a few times. This CDR3 is CASSLGKHSGANVLTF. CDR3 nucleotides: TGTGCCAGCAGCTTGGGGAAGCACTCTGGGGCCAACGTCCTGACTTTC. This chain connects TRBV7-2 to TRBJ2-6; D not resolved. V lost 3 bases and J lost 0, with 9 bases in between. Germline V CDR1 and CDR2: SGHTA, FQGNSA. The CDR3 runs to 16 residues. The full variable domain, its missing parts supplied by reference TRBV7-2 and TRBJ2-6, is GAGVSQSPSNKVTEKGKDVELRCDPISGHTALYWYRQSLGQGLEFLIYFQGNSAPDKSGLPSDRFSAERTGGSVSTLTIQRTQQEDSAVYLCASSLGKHSGANVLTFGAGSRLTVL.

This clonotype has more than one count but fewer than ten. This chain joins TRBV29-1 and TRBJ2-7; D possibly corresponds to TRBD2 (7 bases). Germline CDR1 SQVTM, CDR2 ANQGSEA. V was trimmed by 4 bases and J by 5 bases, leaving 18 bases between them. The CDR3 length is 14 residues. The CDR3 region has the DNA TGCAGCGTTGGAGGGGGGGGCATTATCGACGAGCAGTACTTC. Its translation: CSVGGGGIIDEQYF.

The chain uses TRBV5-6 and TRBJ2-7, with 10 bases fitting TRBD1. V gave up 2 bases and J gave up 1 base; unmatched junction bases: 3. Germline CDR1 SGHDT, CDR2 YYEEEE. This CDR3 contains 15 residues. CDR3 nucleotides: TGTGCCAGCAGCTTCTGGACAGGGGGGTCCTACGAGCAGTACTTC. It is translated as CASSFWTGGSYEQYF.